Presented here are 24 T cell receptor beta chains from one specimen sequenced in a study of T cell changes during pregnancy in multiple sclerosis. The repertoire was sequenced with immunoSEQ multiplex PCR; TCRdb's copy has only in-frame clones and lacks some. The sample holds roughly 80,000 clones; 90% to 95% are singletons and the top ten take roughly 1.4%. Material: peripheral blood, obtained before pregnancy. The source of these receptors is a female donor with multiple sclerosis, enrolled in a pregnancy study.

This chain joins TRBV9 and TRBJ2-2, with D unclear. The V gene's germline CDR1 is SGDLS and CDR2 YYNGEE. V was cut by 1 base and J by 8 bases, with 6 bases left in between. This CDR3 comprises 12 residues. CDR3: CASSVPGGELFF. CDR3 coding DNA: TGTGCCAGCAGCGTACCCGGGGGGGAGCTGTTTTTT.

The chain uses TRBV7-6 and TRBJ1-1; 7 positions match TRBD1. Per germline, CDR1 SGHVS and CDR2 FNYEAQ. The CDR3 loop spans 14 amino acids. V trimming: 1 base; J trimming: 1 base; junction bases outside the gene matches: 0. CDR3 sequence (DNA): TGTGCCAGCAGCTTAGGGACAGGGAACACTGAAGCTTTCTTT. Residues: CASSLGTGNTEAFF.

This chain connects TRBV7-9 to TRBJ2-5; 9 positions agree with TRBD1. The germline V gene has CDR1 SEHNR and CDR2 FQNEAQ (reference sequence). This CDR3 comprises 17 residues. Trimming removed 6 bases from V and 1 base from J; junction bases left unmatched: 12. The CDR3 here is CASSTISPTGGQETQYF. In DNA, the CDR3 is TGTGCCAGCAGTACCATAAGCCCGACAGGGGGCCAAGAGACCCAGTACTTC.

This rearrangement joins TRBV19 to TRBJ1-1; D may be TRBD1 (6 bases). Deletions cut 3 bases from V and 3 bases from J, with 14 bases between. The V gene's germline CDR1 is LNHDA and CDR2 SQIVND (reference sequence). The CDR3 loop spans 15 amino acids. In DNA, the CDR3 is TGTGCCAGTAGTATGGGATACAGGGACCACACTGAAGCTTTCTTT. It encodes CASSMGYRDHTEAFF.

The genes are TRBV7-2 and TRBJ1-4; the match to TRBD1 covers 9 bases. The CDR3 covers 14 residues. Trimming at V came to 5 bases and at J to 7 bases, leaving 5 bases not matched to a gene. The germline CDR1 and CDR2 sequences are SGHTA and FQGNSA. The CDR3 region is CASSGGQGSEKLFF. CDR3 sequence (DNA): TGTGCCAGCAGCGGAGGACAGGGGAGTGAAAAACTGTTTTTT.

The chain joins TRBV6-4 to TRBJ2-5, with 10 positions matching TRBD2. Trimming cost V 3 bases and J 2 bases; bases outside gene matches: 3. Germline-derived CDR1 and CDR2 are MRHNA and SNTAGT. The CDR3 sequence is 15 residues long. The CDR3 DNA reads as TGTGCCAGCAGTGAAACTAGCGGGGAGCAAGAGACCCAGTACTTC. Its translation: CASSETSGEQETQYF.

This rearrangement joins TRBV6-6 to TRBJ1-1; D might be TRBD1 (6 bases). V was cut by 7 bases and J by 11 bases, with 11 bases left in between. The germline V gene has CDR1 MNHNY and CDR2 SVGAGI (reference sequence). This CDR3 comprises 10 residues. CDR3 DNA sequence: TGTGCCAGCACCTACAGGGAGGCTTTCTTT. This sequence encodes CASTYREAFF.

The rearrangement joins TRBV2 to TRBJ2-5; D is possibly TRBD2 (5 bases). The CDR3 length is 13 residues. Trimming took 8 bases from V and 2 from J, leaving 12 bases between them. Germline lookup yields CDR1 SNHLY and CDR2 FYNNEI. CDR3 sequence reads: CASWLAGQETQYF. In DNA form, the CDR3 reads TGTGCCAGCTGGCTAGCAGGTCAAGAGACCCAGTACTTC.

The rearrangement joins TRBV14 to TRBJ1-1; D unclear. CDR1 is SGHDN and CDR2 is FVKESK in the germline V gene. The CDR3 consists of 11 residues. With 1 base removed from V and 11 bases from J, the gap between germline ends came to 8 bases. The CDR3 bases are TGTGCCAGCAGCCAAGTGGGCGTTGCTTTCTTT. Its translation: CASSQVGVAFF.

This chain uses TRBV5-4 with TRBJ2-1, with TRBD2 identical over 9 bases. CDR3 length: 15 amino acids. Trimming at V came to 2 bases and at J to 8 bases, leaving 8 bases not matched to a gene. The germline V gene encodes CDR1 SGHNT and CDR2 YYREEE (reference sequence). This CDR3 is CASSFNSGGGHEQFF. The CDR3 DNA sequence: TGTGCCAGCAGCTTCAATAGCGGGGGAGGTCATGAGCAGTTCTTC.

The gene calls are TRBV7-9 and TRBJ1-2; D might be TRBD1 (5 bases). Germline values: CDR1 SEHNR, CDR2 FQNEAQ (reference sequence). V lost 0 bases and J 4 bases, leaving 12 bases between the germline ends. CDR3 length: 15 residues. The CDR3 nucleotides read TGTGCCAGCAGCTTAGCTGGGGGGTCCGGCTATGGCTACACCTTC. This sequence encodes CASSLAGGSGYGYTF.

This clone appeared a single time. This chain links TRBV12-5 with TRBJ1-1; perhaps TRBD1 as D (5 bases). Germline CDR1 and CDR2: LGHNT and FRNRAP. Deletions cut 2 bases from V and 8 bases from J, with 15 bases between. The CDR3 sequence is 14 residues long. Written as DNA, the CDR3 is TGTGCTAGTGGTTTGCGATCTCCCGGGGGAGAAGCTTTCTTT. Translating gives CASGLRSPGGEAFF.

The chain couples TRBV6-5 to TRBJ2-7; 10 bases match TRBD2. The CDR3 has 14 amino acids. Germline V gene sequence: CDR1 MNHEY, CDR2 SVGAGI. The ends lost 6 bases at V and 7 bases at J; junction bases unmatched: 9. For the CDR3, the DNA is TGTGCCAGCAGGCCCGTCACTAGCGGGGAGGAGCAGTACTTC. Translation: CASRPVTSGEEQYF.

The genes are TRBV9 and TRBJ2-1; 10 bases match TRBD1. This CDR3 spans 15 amino acids. CDR1 and CDR2 (germline): SGDLS, YYNGEE. V was pared by 0 bases and J by 8 bases, with 5 bases of the junction left unmatched. The CDR3 sequence is CASSVGTGGSHEQFF. CDR3 coding DNA: TGTGCCAGCAGCGTAGGGACAGGGGGTTCCCATGAGCAGTTCTTC.

V and J are TRBV11-2 and TRBJ2-7; perhaps TRBD1 as D (6 bases). The germline V and J ends were trimmed by 5 bases and 2 bases, with 13 bases remaining between them. Germline-derived CDR1 and CDR2 are SGHAT and FQNNGV. The CDR3 sequence is 14 residues long. The CDR3 region is CASSVQTGPYEQYF. CDR3 sequence (DNA): TGTGCCAGCAGCGTACAGACAGGCCCCTACGAGCAGTACTTC.

The chain combines TRBV10-3 with TRBJ2-1, with TRBD2 identical over 9 bases. Germline V gene data show CDR1 as ENHRY and CDR2 as SYGVKD. The J segment lost 12 bases and the V segment lost 10 bases, leaving 19 bases of the junction unmatched. CDR3 length equals 15 residues. CDR3: CATQPRGGGLGAQFF. CDR3 coding DNA: TGTGCCACACAACCCCGCGGGGGGGGCCTGGGTGCGCAGTTCTTC.

This chain links TRBV5-1 with TRBJ2-5, with D perhaps matching TRBD1 (5 bases). V lost 0 bases to trimming and J lost 5 bases, with 14 bases between them. CDR1 is SGHRS and CDR2 is YFSETQ in the germline V gene. The CDR3 runs to 15 residues. The CDR3 spells CASSLGAWGAETQYF. As DNA, the CDR3 is TGCGCCAGCAGCTTGGGGGCCTGGGGCGCGGAGACCCAGTACTTC.

This clone showed up just once. The V call is TRBV30, the J call TRBJ2-2, with TRBD1 matching 9 bases. The trim removed 6 bases at V and 4 bases at J, leaving 9 bases unmatched. The CDR3 extends over 15 amino acids. Germline CDR1 reads GTSNPN; CDR2 reads SVGIG (reference sequence). CDR3 coding DNA: TGTGCCTGCAAGCCTACAGGGGGCCGCACCGGGGAGCTGTTTTTT. The encoded protein is CACKPTGGRTGELFF. Based on the CDR3 plus reference TRBV30 and TRBJ2-2, the full variable domain is SQTIHQWPATLVQPVGSPLSLECTVEGTSNPNLYWYRQAAGRGLQLLFYSVGIGQISSEVPQNLSASRPQDRQFILSSKKLLLSDSGFYLCACKPTGGRTGELFFGEGSRLTVL.

The table lists this clone with a count of one. This chain uses TRBV29-1 with TRBJ2-7, with TRBD1 identical over 7 bases. The CDR3 length is 15 residues. With V trimmed by 7 bases and J by 3 bases, 15 bases remained unmatched. Germline CDR1 reads SQVTM; CDR2 reads ANQGSEA. The chain's CDR3 is CSAEIRRQGLYEQYF. Written as DNA, the CDR3 is TGCAGCGCCGAAATAAGAAGACAGGGCCTCTACGAGCAGTACTTC.

The count of this clone is one. V and J are TRBV29-1 and TRBJ2-3, with no clear D. V was clipped by 7 bases and J by 2 bases, with 13 bases between them. The CDR3 has 13 amino acids. Germline CDR1 reads SQVTM; CDR2 reads ANQGSEA. CDR3 loop: CSGFSGVTDTQYF. The CDR3 DNA reads as TGCAGCGGGTTCAGTGGAGTCACAGATACGCAGTATTTT.

The chain carries TRBV2 and TRBJ2-5; maybe TRBD2 (5 bases). The CDR3 sequence is 9 residues long. Trimming stripped 11 bases from V and 7 bases from J, with 8 bases between. Per germline, CDR1 SNHLY and CDR2 FYNNEI. The CDR3 bases are TGTGCCGAGGGCCCGACCCAGTACTTC. Translation: CAEGPTQYF.

The CDR3 nucleotides are TGTGCCATCTTTAGGACAGCCCCTAGTGCGGGCTACACCTTC. Its translation is CAIFRTAPSAGYTF. The chain recombines TRBV10-3 with TRBJ1-2, with D possibly TRBD1 on 6 matching bases. The ends were cut back, 8 bases at V and 8 bases at J, with 21 bases in the middle. Germline values: CDR1 ENHRY, CDR2 SYGVKD. The CDR3 runs 14 residues.

The chain carries TRBV7-6 and TRBJ1-2; maybe TRBD1 (5 bases). Germline values: CDR1 SGHVS, CDR2 FNYEAQ. The ends were cut back, 1 base at V and 2 bases at J, with 8 bases in the middle. The CDR3 is made up of 14 amino acids. This CDR3 is CASSLGAGNYGYTF. CDR3 in DNA: TGTGCCAGCAGCTTAGGGGCAGGGAACTATGGCTACACCTTC.

CDR3 amino acids: CASSQGRGPTYNEQFF. The CDR3, as DNA: TGTGCCAGCAGCCAAGGGCGGGGGCCCACCTACAATGAGCAGTTCTTC. This chain connects TRBV4-2 to TRBJ2-1; D may be TRBD2 (7 bases). Trimming stripped 1 base from V and 2 bases from J, with 12 bases between. This CDR3 is built from 16 residues. CDR1 is LGHNA, CDR2 YNFKEQ, per germline.